What follows describes a single TCR beta chain. As the CDR3 is not closed by the conserved phenylalanine or tryptophan, this likely results from a read error. The DNA is omitted, as the CDR3 cannot be located on it reliably, and the CDR3 follows TCRdb's listing. This specimen belongs to a study of blood T cell repertoires in COVID-19. Study as a whole: The United States, Italy and Spain provided the acute and convalescent COVID-19 samples. The analysed material was cDNA or gDNA that came from T cells, B-cell-depleted T cells, or PBMCs.

In the authors' methods: Estimation of nucleated cell counts relied on the amplification of reference gene primers. Assay: immunoSEQ multiplex PCR; the TCRdb copy retains only in-frame clones and omits some. V and J calls and clone size are copied from that table; D and trimming were computed from the DNA. The table shows around 200,000 clones, with 88% occurring only once. The CDR3 is 13 amino acids in total, end residues counted. Germline assignment: CDR1 LNHNV and CDR2 YYDKDF (reference sequence). This chain links TRBV15 with TRBJ1-2; TRBD1 reflects the table's D call only, with no check against the DNA. The TCR sequence derives from a man aged 25-45 years with acute or convalescent COVID-19. The specimen sequenced was peripheral blood. CDR3 sequence: CATSRDQGLGLRM.